These 17 T cell receptor beta chains share one sample of origin, sequenced in a study of cytomegalovirus exposure and HLA in healthy donors. PCR involved 60 Vbeta and 13 Jbeta primers. The assay was immunoSEQ multiplex PCR, and TCRdb's table has in-frame clones only and misses some. This repertoire shows fewer than 110,000 clones, 79% found once; its top ten account for under 4.5%. The sequenced material came from PBMCs. The receptor source for this set is a man in his fifties or sixties in good health and CMV-seropositive.

The rearrangement joins TRBV15 to TRBJ1-2; D unclear. CDR3 length: 14 amino acids. V lost 3 bases and J 0 bases, leaving 8 bases between the germline ends. The germline gives CDR1 LNHNV, CDR2 YYDKDF (reference sequence). CDR3: CATSRSTSNYGYTF. The CDR3 DNA follows: TGTGCCACCAGCAGGTCAACTTCTAACTATGGCTACACCTTC. Drawing the rest from reference TRBV15 and TRBJ1-2, the complete variable domain is DAMVIQNPRYQVTQFGKPVTLSCSQTLNHNVMYWYQQKSSQAPKLLFHYYDKDFNNEADTPDNFQSRRPNTSFCFLDIRSPGLGDTAMYLCATSRSTSNYGYTFGSGTRLTVV.

The chain is built from TRBV18 and TRBJ2-1; 9 bases agree with TRBD1. The germline V gene has CDR1 KGHSH and CDR2 LQKENI. Trimming at V came to 3 bases and at J to 7 bases, leaving 16 bases not matched to a gene. The CDR3 totals 18 residues. CDR3 in amino acids: CASSPNFFRDRDRNEQFF. CDR3 DNA sequence: TGTGCCAGCTCACCGAATTTCTTCCGGGACAGGGATAGGAATGAGCAGTTCTTC.

The chain combines TRBV18 with TRBJ2-1; TRBD2 matches 9 bases. Germline CDR1 is KGHSH and CDR2 is LQKENI. The CDR3 is 14 amino acids. The V gene end was trimmed by 2 bases and the J gene end by 9 bases; junction bases not matched to a gene: 5. The CDR3 DNA sequence: TGTGCCAGCTCACCAGGGCGGGAGGGCGTTGAGCAGTTCTTC. This sequence encodes CASSPGREGVEQFF.

The J gene is TRBJ2-7, the V gene TRBV13, with unresolved D. The germline gives CDR1 PRHDT, CDR2 FYEKMQ (reference sequence). The ends were cut back, 5 bases at V and 0 bases at J, with 17 bases in the middle. The CDR3 has 16 residues. The CDR3 loop reads CASSLVRQESSYEQYF. The DNA for the CDR3 is TGTGCCAGCAGCCTAGTACGACAAGAGAGCTCCTACGAGCAGTACTTC.

Comments on this clone: The junction departs from the called germline gene at one end, perhaps through a read error. The chain is built from TRBV7-9 and TRBJ2-4, with TRBD1 identical over 8 bases. This CDR3 is 18 amino acids long. CDR1 and CDR2 from the germline V gene are SEHNR and FQNEAQ (reference sequence). CDR3 in amino acids: CSSSRGPTDHRAKNIQYF. CDR3 in DNA: TGTTCCAGCAGCAGGGGGCCGACCGATCACCGGGCCAAAAACATTCAGTACTTC.

V gene TRBV6-1 combines with J gene TRBJ2-7; TRBD1 matches at 9 bases. The V gene end was trimmed by 6 bases and the J gene end by 4 bases; junction bases not matched to a gene: 4. Germline-derived CDR1 and CDR2 are MNHNS and SASEGT. The CDR3 loop spans 13 amino acids. CDR3 bases: TGTGCCAGCAGAGGGACAGGGACTTACGAGCAGTACTTC. It is translated as CASRGTGTYEQYF.

V usage is TRBV10-3 and J usage is TRBJ2-2; 12 nucleotides agree with TRBD1. Trimming cost V 7 bases and J 5 bases; bases outside gene matches: 5. The germline gives CDR1 ENHRY, CDR2 SYGVKD. The CDR3 has 15 residues. Written as DNA, the CDR3 is TGTGCCATCACTGGGACAGGGGGCGGAACCGGGGAGCTGTTTTTT. Amino acids: CAITGTGGGTGELFF.

V usage is TRBV9 and J usage is TRBJ2-7; 10 nucleotides line up with TRBD2. V trimming: 3 bases; J trimming: 5 bases; junction bases outside the gene matches: 8. The CDR3 spans 15 residues. From germline, CDR1 is SGDLS and CDR2 YYNGEE. CDR3 in DNA: TGTGCCAGCAGCGCCGGGACTAGCGACCTCAACGAGCAGTACTTC. It encodes CASSAGTSDLNEQYF.

The V call is TRBV5-1, the J call TRBJ2-5, with 7 bases that match TRBD2. Judging by the DNA end, TRBJ2-7 fits better; the J call may be wrong. CDR1 and CDR2 (germline): SGHRS, YFSETQ. The CDR3 length is 14 residues. The CDR3 is CASSPRDYSYEQYF. CDR3 DNA sequence: TGCGCCAGCAGCCCCCGGGACTACTCCTACGAGCAGTACTTC.

This clone has more than one count but fewer than ten. V usage is TRBV4-1 and J usage is TRBJ2-2; tentatively, D is TRBD2 (6 bases). V was trimmed by 1 base and J by 6 bases, leaving 9 bases between them. Germline-derived CDR1 and CDR2 are MGHRA and YSYEKL. CDR3 length: 14 residues. The chain's CDR3 is CASSQGGVSGELFF. The CDR3 DNA reads TGCGCCAGCAGCCAAGGGGGGGTCTCCGGGGAGCTGTTTTTT.

The V gene is TRBV28, the J gene TRBJ2-1; TRBD2 matches 10 bases. The CDR3 has 17 residues. Trimming at V came to 2 bases and at J to 5 bases, leaving 9 bases not matched to a gene. Germline CDR1 and CDR2: MDHEN and SYDVKM. The CDR3 DNA follows: TGTGCCAGCAGTTTACCTTTAGGAGCGGGAGGGGACAATGAGCAGTTCTTC. Translation gives CASSLPLGAGGDNEQFF.

This clone appeared once. The chain couples TRBV28 to TRBJ1-4; 8 nucleotides align to TRBD1. CDR1 is MDHEN and CDR2 is SYDVKM in the germline V gene. The CDR3 has 15 amino acids. V gave up 6 bases and J gave up 3 bases; unmatched junction bases: 6. The CDR3 DNA follows: TGTGCCAGCAGCTCAGGGGGCACGGCTAATGAAAAACTGTTTTTT. It is translated as CASSSGGTANEKLFF.

The chain links TRBV6-1 to TRBJ2-7; possible D gene TRBD1, 5 bases. Trimming took off 6 bases at V and 3 bases at J, with 15 bases between the two ends. This CDR3 is built from 14 residues. Looked up from germline, CDR1 is MNHNS and CDR2 is SASEGT. CDR3 sequence (DNA): TGTGCCAGCAGATCAGGGTTACTTGTCTACGAGCAGTACTTC. It is translated as CASRSGLLVYEQYF.

The chain uses TRBV4-2 and TRBJ2-1; TRBD2 matches 11 bases. The CDR3 is 17 amino acids. Germline CDR1 is LGHNA and CDR2 is YNFKEQ. V dropped 2 bases and J dropped 2; count of bases not matched to a gene: 5. Here the CDR3 reads CASSQTGLAVTYNEQFF. As DNA, the CDR3 is TGTGCCAGCAGCCAAACGGGACTAGCGGTAACCTACAATGAGCAGTTCTTC.

V is TRBV21-1 and J is TRBJ2-3; TRBD1 is the table's D call and was not checked against the DNA. TRBV21-1 is a documented pseudogene. The CDR3 has 23 residues. The CDR3 loop reads CASSKALRGQGSVIAGYGDTQYF. DNA for the CDR3: TGTGCCAGCAGCAAAGCGCTTAGGGGACAGGGGTCGGTAATAGCGGGGTACGGGGATACGCAGTATTTT.

The genes are TRBV6-5 and TRBJ2-7; D may be TRBD2 (5 bases). Trimming removed 6 bases at V and 7 bases at J, with 19 bases between. The germline CDR1 and CDR2 sequences are MNHEY and SVGAGI. The CDR3 totals 14 residues. CDR3 loop: CASSLIGTTGEQYF. The CDR3 nucleotides are TGTGCCAGCAGCTTGATAGGTACTACGGGGGAGCAGTACTTC.

The chain employs TRBV7-3 and TRBJ2-7, with TRBD2 identical over 16 bases. V shed 4 bases, J shed 3 bases, and the junction held 9 bases outside the gene matches. The CDR3 is 18 amino acids. The germline V gene encodes CDR1 SGHTA and CDR2 FQGTGA. Here the CDR3 DNA reads TGTGCCAGCAGCTCCCCCGGGACTAGCGGGAGGGTCCTCTACGAGCAGTACTTC. Protein product: CASSSPGTSGRVLYEQYF.